One sample yielded the 23 T cell receptor beta chains listed below, sequenced in a study of identical twins. Via MiXCR, TCRdb re-called the 5' RACE reads, giving one row per CDR3 protein. Of about 520,000 distinct CDR3 sequences listed, less than 25% are singletons. The data also belong to a second study, concerning T cells expressing NK-cell markers.

The sequencing sample was made of CD4+ T cells sorted from blood. The receptors originated from a woman aged 18-35 years in good health.

This sequence joins TRBV9 and TRBJ2-1; D is unresolved. Looked up from germline, CDR1 is SGDLS and CDR2 is YYNGEE. V was shortened by 2 bases and J by 2 bases, with 14 bases between the two germline ends. This CDR3 contains 16 residues. CDR3 in amino acids: CASSVRTTWPYNEQFF. The CDR3 nucleotides are TGTGCCAGCAGCGTCCGAACGACGTGGCCCTACAATGAGCAGTTCTTC.

The chain uses TRBV6-2 or TRBV6-3 and TRBJ2-1; tentatively, D is TRBD1 (5 bases). This CDR3 is built from 15 residues. The germline V and J ends were trimmed by 10 bases and 1 base, with 17 bases remaining between them. Germline V CDR1 and CDR2: MNHEY, SVGEGT. The CDR3 DNA follows: TGTGCCACCACAGAAAGGGGTTCTTCCTACAATGAGCAGTTCTTC. Amino acids: CATTERGSSYNEQFF.

The DNA for the CDR3 is TGCGCCAGCAGCGCGGGACAGGCCAATTCACCCCTCCACTTT. This codes for CASSAGQANSPLHF. The rearrangement links TRBV5-1 to TRBJ1-6; 8 bases map to TRBD1. Germline values: CDR1 SGHRS, CDR2 YFSETQ. The V segment lost 4 bases and the J segment 7 bases; nucleotides outside the gene matches: 4. This CDR3 is built from 14 residues.

J is TRBJ1-6 and V is TRBV10-3, with 7 bases identical to TRBD1. The germline gives CDR1 ENHRY, CDR2 SYGVKD. V was pared by 8 bases and J by 15 bases, with 7 bases of the junction left unmatched. The CDR3 totals 11 residues. The CDR3 region has the DNA TGTGCCATCGGGGGAGGACAGGTCCTCCACTTT. Residues: CAIGGGQVLHF.

This chain uses TRBV6-5 with TRBJ2-7; 7 bases are a match to TRBD1. This CDR3 has 16 residues. Per the germline V gene, CDR1 is MNHEY and CDR2 is SVGAGI. V shed 2 bases and J 5 bases; nucleotides not matched to a gene: 12. CDR3 sequence: CASSYQTGHTNHEQYF. CDR3 nucleotides: TGTGCCAGCAGTTACCAGACAGGGCACACTAACCACGAGCAGTACTTC.

The V and J genes are TRBV5-1 and TRBJ2-1; 10 bases map to TRBD2. V was clipped by 4 bases and J by 8 bases; unmatched bases: 9. This CDR3 has 15 amino acids. Germline CDR1 reads SGHRS; CDR2 reads YFSETQ. CDR3 sequence (DNA): TGCGCCAGCAGCCCAACTAGCGGGACTGGGCATGAGCAGTTCTTC. Residues: CASSPTSGTGHEQFF.

CDR3 DNA: TGCAGTGCTAGATCCTTAGCGGGGGGGCCCGGGGAGACCCAGTACTTC. This sequence encodes CSARSLAGGPGETQYF. The chain is built from TRBV20-1 and TRBJ2-5; TRBD2 matches at 11 bases. Germline V gene data show CDR1 as DFQATT and CDR2 as SNEGSKA (reference sequence). Unmatched junction bases numbered 10, after V lost 2 bases and J lost 5 bases. This CDR3 is built from 16 residues.

The CDR3 sequence is CASSYEGSDYGYTF. CDR3 coding DNA: TGTGCCAGCAGCTACGAGGGGTCCGACTATGGCTACACCTTC. The V and J genes are TRBV7-9 and TRBJ1-2; TRBD1 might be the D (5 bases). The CDR3 contains 14 residues. V lost 4 bases to trimming and J lost 3 bases, with 12 bases between them. Looked up from germline, CDR1 is SEHNR and CDR2 is FQNEAQ (reference sequence).

The V gene is TRBV27, the J gene TRBJ2-6, with D uncertain. Per germline, CDR1 MNHEY and CDR2 SMNVEV (reference sequence). There are 14 residues in the CDR3. V lost 2 bases and J lost 7, with 9 bases in between. Here the CDR3 reads CASSLGRVANVLTF. In DNA form, the CDR3 reads TGTGCCAGCAGTTTAGGTCGGGTCGCCAACGTCCTGACTTTC. Combining the CDR3 with reference TRBV27 and TRBJ2-6 gives the whole variable domain EAQVTQNPRYLITVTGKKLTVTCSQNMNHEYMSWYRQDPGLGLRQIYYSMNVEVTDKGDVPEGYKVSRKEKRNFPLILESPSPNQTSLYFCASSLGRVANVLTFGAGSRLTVL.

This clonotype came up a few times. The CDR3 DNA is TGTGCCAGCAGTTCGAGGACTAGCGGGCATACCACAGATACGCAGTATTTT. Translated, it gives CASSSRTSGHTTDTQYF. The genes are TRBV6-5 and TRBJ2-3, with 11 positions matching TRBD2. CDR3 length: 17 residues. Per germline, CDR1 MNHEY and CDR2 SVGAGI. Unmatched junction bases numbered 8, after V lost 4 bases and J lost 2 bases.

In its sample, this clonotype was seen a few times. This rearrangement joins TRBV20-1 to TRBJ2-1, with D tentatively TRBD2 (5 bases). CDR1 DFQATT and CDR2 SNEGSKA come from the germline V gene (reference sequence). The CDR3 consists of 12 residues. Trimming pared 4 bases from V and 5 bases from J, leaving 9 bases between. The CDR3, as DNA: TGCAGTGCTACCGGACTGAACAATGAGCAGTTCTTC. Protein: CSATGLNNEQFF.

The gene calls are TRBV30 and TRBJ2-7; 7 bases match TRBD2. Germline V gene sequence: CDR1 GTSNPN, CDR2 SVGIG (reference sequence). Unmatched junction bases numbered 7, after V lost 8 bases and J lost 0 bases. CDR3 size: 13 residues. CDR3 in amino acids: CAQAAGVSYEQYF. Here the CDR3 DNA reads TGTGCCCAAGCGGCGGGAGTCTCCTACGAGCAGTACTTC.

A few counts support this clonotype. The chain employs TRBV12-3 or TRBV12-4 and TRBJ1-2; a possible D gene is TRBD1 (5 bases). V dropped 6 bases and J dropped 2 bases, with 10 bases sitting between them. The CDR3 runs to 13 residues. The CDR3 DNA follows: TGTGCCAGCAGCCGGGACCCCAACTATGGCTACACCTTC. This encodes CASSRDPNYGYTF.

The chain joins TRBV11-2 to TRBJ2-1; TRBD1 might be the D (6 bases). Trimming took off 5 bases at V and 10 bases at J, with 18 bases between the two ends. This CDR3 comprises 14 residues. Per the germline V gene, CDR1 is SGHAT and CDR2 is FQNNGV. CDR3 protein: CASSPMWGRVEQFF. CDR3 DNA sequence: TGTGCCAGCAGCCCCATGTGGGGGCGGGTCGAGCAGTTCTTC.

In its sample, this clonotype was seen a few times. V usage is TRBV6-2 or TRBV6-3 and J usage is TRBJ2-1; D not certain. CDR1 MNHEY and CDR2 SVGEGT come from the germline V gene. Trimming cost V 6 bases and J 9 bases, with 9 bases left between them. The CDR3 totals 11 residues. The CDR3: CASRGMVEQFF. The CDR3 DNA reads as TGTGCCAGCAGGGGTATGGTTGAGCAGTTCTTC.

The chain employs TRBV19 and TRBJ1-2; tentative D call: TRBD1 (5 bases). The CDR3 runs 14 residues. Germline V gene data show CDR1 as LNHDA and CDR2 as SQIVND (reference sequence). V lost 10 bases and J lost 7, with 22 bases in between. As DNA, the CDR3 is TGTGCCACCCTACCACGAGGGACCGACGGTGGCTACACCTTC. Translated, it gives CATLPRGTDGGYTF. The whole variable domain, remainder taken from reference TRBV19 and TRBJ1-2, is DGGITQSPKYLFRKEGQNVTLSCEQNLNHDAMYWYRQDPGQGLRLIYYSQIVNDFQKGDIAEGYSVSREKKESFPLTVTSAQKNPTAFYLCATLPRGTDGGYTFGSGTRLTVV.

The chain combines TRBV5-1 with TRBJ1-1; weak D call: TRBD1 (5 bases). V lost 5 bases to trimming and J lost 4 bases, with 12 bases between them. CDR3 length equals 13 residues. Germline CDR1 reads SGHRS; CDR2 reads YFSETQ. CDR3 region: CASSPSGPTEAFF. CDR3 sequence (DNA): TGCGCCAGCAGTCCTTCAGGGCCCACTGAAGCTTTCTTT.

At least ten counts were recorded for this clonotype. This chain joins TRBV20-1 and TRBJ2-7, with 7 positions matching TRBD1. Germline assignment: CDR1 DFQATT and CDR2 SNEGSKA (reference sequence). There are 11 residues in the CDR3. Trimming at V came to 6 bases and at J to 3 bases, leaving 2 bases not matched to a gene. The CDR3 bases are TGCAGTGCGACAGGGCTCTACGAGCAGTACTTC. This sequence encodes CSATGLYEQYF.

J is TRBJ1-2 and V is TRBV9; 7 bases are a match to TRBD1. V lost 4 bases, J lost 3 bases, and 6 bases stayed unmatched. The CDR3 loop spans 14 amino acids. Germline CDR1 SGDLS, CDR2 YYNGEE. The CDR3 loop is CASSLDRAHYGYTF. CDR3 DNA sequence: TGTGCCAGCAGCCTAGACAGGGCGCACTATGGCTACACCTTC. Drawing the rest from reference TRBV9 and TRBJ1-2, the complete variable domain is DSGVTQTPKHLITATGQRVTLRCSPRSGDLSVYWYQQSLDQGLQFLIQYYNGEERAKGNILERFSAQQFPDLHSELNLSSLELGDSALYFCASSLDRAHYGYTFGSGTRLTVV.

The chain recombines TRBV12-3 or TRBV12-4 with TRBJ2-1; 11 positions match TRBD2. Trimming at V came to 4 bases and at J to 6 bases, leaving 2 bases not matched to a gene. The CDR3 loop spans 14 amino acids. The CDR3 spells CASSWTSGSNEQFF. The DNA of the CDR3 is TGTGCCAGCAGTTGGACTAGCGGGTCCAATGAGCAGTTCTTC.

There are many counts of this clonotype. This chain uses TRBV12-3 or TRBV12-4 with TRBJ1-1; weak D call: TRBD1 (5 bases). Between the trimmed V and J ends, which lost 2 bases and 1 base, there was a span of 8 bases. This CDR3 is 14 amino acids long. The CDR3 here is CASSLTGRNTEAFF. DNA of the CDR3: TGTGCCAGCAGTTTAACAGGCCGGAACACTGAAGCTTTCTTT.

The chain combines TRBV10-3 with TRBJ2-3; D perhaps matches TRBD1 (5 bases). V lost 6 bases and J lost 4, with 23 bases in between. The CDR3 loop spans 17 amino acids. Germline-derived CDR1 and CDR2 are ENHRY and SYGVKD. The DNA of the CDR3 is TGTGCCATCAGACCTACTCCAGACAGCGTAAAACCAGATACGCAGTATTTT. Its translation is CAIRPTPDSVKPDTQYF.

This clonotype was seen many times. The chain employs TRBV2 and TRBJ2-2; TRBD2 might be the D (6 bases). The CDR3 is made up of 16 amino acids. CDR1 is SNHLY and CDR2 is FYNNEI in the germline V gene. The V gene lost 4 bases and the J gene lost 7 bases, with 19 bases spanning the gap. For the CDR3, the DNA is TGTGCCAGCAGTGTCGTCGGCGGGGCCGATAACGGGGAGCTGTTTTTT. Its translation is CASSVVGGADNGELFF.